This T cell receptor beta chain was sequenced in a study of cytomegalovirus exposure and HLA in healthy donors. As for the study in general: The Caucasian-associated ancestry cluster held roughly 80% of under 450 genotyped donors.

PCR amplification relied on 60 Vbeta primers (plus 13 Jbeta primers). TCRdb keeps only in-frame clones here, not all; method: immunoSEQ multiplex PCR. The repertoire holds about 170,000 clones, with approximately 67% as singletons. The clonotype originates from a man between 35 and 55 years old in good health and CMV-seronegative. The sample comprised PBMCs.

CDR3 residues: CASSPTTGATNEKLFF. In nucleotides, the CDR3 is TGTGCCAGCAGCCCTACTACAGGGGCAACTAATGAAAAACTGTTTTTT. V gene TRBV7-2 combines with J gene TRBJ1-4; 7 bases agree with TRBD1. The germline CDR1 and CDR2 sequences are SGHTA and FQGNSA. This CDR3 contains 16 residues. Germline trimming cut 5 bases from V and 0 bases from J; bases unmatched to any gene: 6.